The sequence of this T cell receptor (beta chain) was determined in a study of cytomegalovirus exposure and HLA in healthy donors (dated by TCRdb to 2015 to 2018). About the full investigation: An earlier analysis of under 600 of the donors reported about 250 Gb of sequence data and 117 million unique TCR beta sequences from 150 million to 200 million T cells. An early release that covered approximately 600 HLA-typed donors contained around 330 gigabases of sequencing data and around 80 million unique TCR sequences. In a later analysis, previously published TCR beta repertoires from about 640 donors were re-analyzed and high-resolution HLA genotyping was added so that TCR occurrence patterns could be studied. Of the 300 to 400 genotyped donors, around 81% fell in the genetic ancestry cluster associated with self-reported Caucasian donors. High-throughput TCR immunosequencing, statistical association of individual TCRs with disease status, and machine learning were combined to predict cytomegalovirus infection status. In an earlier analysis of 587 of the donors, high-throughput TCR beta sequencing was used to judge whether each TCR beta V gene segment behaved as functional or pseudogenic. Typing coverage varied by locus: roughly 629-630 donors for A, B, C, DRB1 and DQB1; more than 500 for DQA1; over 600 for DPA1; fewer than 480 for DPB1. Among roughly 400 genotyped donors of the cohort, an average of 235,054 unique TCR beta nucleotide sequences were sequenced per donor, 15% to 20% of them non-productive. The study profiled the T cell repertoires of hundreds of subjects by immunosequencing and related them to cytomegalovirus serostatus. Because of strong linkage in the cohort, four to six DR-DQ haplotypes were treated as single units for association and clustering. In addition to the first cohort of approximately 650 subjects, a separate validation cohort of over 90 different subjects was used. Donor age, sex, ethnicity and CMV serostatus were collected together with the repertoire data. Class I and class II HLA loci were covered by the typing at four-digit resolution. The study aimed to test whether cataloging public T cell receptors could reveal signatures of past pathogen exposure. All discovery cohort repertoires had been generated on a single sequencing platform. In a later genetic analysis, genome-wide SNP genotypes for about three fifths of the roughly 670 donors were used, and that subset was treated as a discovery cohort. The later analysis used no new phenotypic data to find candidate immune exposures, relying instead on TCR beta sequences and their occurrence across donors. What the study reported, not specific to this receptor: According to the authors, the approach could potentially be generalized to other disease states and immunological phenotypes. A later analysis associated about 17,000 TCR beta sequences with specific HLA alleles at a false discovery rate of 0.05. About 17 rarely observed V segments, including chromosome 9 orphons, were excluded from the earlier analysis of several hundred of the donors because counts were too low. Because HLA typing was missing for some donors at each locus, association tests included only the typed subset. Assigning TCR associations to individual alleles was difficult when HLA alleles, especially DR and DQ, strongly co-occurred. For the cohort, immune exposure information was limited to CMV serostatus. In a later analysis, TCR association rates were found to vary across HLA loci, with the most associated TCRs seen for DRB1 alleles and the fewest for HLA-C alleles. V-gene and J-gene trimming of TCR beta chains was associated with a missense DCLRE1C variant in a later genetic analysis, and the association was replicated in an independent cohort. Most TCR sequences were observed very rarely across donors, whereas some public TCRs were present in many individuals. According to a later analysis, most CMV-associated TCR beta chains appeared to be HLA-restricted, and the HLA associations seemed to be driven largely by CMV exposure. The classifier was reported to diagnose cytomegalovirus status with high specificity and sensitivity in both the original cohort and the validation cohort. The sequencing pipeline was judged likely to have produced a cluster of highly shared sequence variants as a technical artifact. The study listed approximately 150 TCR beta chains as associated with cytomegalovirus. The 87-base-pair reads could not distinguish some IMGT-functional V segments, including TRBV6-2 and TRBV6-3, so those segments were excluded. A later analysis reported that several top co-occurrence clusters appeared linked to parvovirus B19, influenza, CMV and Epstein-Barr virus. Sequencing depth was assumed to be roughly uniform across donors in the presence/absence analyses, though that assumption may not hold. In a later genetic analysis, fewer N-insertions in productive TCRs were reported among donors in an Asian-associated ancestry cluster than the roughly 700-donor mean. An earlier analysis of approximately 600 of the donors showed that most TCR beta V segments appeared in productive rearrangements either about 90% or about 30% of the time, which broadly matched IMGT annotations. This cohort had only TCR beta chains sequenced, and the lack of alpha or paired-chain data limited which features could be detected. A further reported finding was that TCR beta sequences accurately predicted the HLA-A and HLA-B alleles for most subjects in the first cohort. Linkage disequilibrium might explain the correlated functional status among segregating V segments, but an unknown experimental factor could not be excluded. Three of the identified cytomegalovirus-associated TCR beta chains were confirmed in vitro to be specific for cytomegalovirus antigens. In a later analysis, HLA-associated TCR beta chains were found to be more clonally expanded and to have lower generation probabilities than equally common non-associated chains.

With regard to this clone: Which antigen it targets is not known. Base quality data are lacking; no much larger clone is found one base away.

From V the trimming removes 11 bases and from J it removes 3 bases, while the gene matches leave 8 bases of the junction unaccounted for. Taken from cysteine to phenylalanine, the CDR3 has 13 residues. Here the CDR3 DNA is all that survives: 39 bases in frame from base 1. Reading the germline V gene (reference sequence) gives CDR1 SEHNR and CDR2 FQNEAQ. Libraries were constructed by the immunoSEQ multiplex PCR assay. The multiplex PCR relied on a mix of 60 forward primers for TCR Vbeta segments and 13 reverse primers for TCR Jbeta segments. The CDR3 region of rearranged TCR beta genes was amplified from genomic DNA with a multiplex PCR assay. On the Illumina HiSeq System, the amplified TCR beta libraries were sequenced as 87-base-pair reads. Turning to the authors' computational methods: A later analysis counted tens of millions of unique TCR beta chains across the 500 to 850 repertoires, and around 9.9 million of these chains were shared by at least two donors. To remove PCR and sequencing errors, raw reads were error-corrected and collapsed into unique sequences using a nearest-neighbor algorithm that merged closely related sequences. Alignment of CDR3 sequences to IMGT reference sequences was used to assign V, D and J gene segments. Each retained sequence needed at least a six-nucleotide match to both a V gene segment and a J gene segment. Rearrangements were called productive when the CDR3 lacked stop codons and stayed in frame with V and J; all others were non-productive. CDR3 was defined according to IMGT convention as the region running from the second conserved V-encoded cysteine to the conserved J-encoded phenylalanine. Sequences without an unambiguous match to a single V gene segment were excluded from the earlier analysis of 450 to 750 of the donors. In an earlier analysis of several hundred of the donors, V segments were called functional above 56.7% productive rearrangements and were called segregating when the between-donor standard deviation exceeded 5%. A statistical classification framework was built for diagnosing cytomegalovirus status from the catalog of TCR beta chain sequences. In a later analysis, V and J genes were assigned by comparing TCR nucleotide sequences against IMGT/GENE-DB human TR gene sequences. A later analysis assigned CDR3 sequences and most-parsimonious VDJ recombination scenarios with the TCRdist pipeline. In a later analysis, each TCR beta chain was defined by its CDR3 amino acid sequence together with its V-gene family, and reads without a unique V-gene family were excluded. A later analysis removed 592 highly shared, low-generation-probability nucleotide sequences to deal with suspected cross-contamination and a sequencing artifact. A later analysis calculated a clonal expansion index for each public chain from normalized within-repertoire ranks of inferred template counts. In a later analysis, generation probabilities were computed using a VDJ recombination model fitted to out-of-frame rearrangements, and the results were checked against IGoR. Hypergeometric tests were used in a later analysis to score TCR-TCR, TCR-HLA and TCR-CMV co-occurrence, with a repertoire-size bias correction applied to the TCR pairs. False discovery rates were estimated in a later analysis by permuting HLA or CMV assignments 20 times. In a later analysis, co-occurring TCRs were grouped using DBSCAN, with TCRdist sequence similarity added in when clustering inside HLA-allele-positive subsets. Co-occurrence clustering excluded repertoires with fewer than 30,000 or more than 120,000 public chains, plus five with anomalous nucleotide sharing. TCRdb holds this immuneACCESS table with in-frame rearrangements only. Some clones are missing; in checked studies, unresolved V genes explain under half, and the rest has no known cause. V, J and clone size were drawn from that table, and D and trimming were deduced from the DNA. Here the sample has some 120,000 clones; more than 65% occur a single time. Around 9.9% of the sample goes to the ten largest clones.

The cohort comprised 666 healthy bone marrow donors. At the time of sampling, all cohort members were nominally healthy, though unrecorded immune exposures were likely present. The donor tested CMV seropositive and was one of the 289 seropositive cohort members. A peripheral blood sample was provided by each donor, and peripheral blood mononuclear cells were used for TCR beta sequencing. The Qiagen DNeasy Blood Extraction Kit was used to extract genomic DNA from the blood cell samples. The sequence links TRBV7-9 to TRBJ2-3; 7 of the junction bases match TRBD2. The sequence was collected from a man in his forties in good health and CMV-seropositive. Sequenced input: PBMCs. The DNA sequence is TGTGCCTCCAGGCAGGGAGGGACAGATACGCAGTATTTT. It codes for CASRQGGTDTQYF.